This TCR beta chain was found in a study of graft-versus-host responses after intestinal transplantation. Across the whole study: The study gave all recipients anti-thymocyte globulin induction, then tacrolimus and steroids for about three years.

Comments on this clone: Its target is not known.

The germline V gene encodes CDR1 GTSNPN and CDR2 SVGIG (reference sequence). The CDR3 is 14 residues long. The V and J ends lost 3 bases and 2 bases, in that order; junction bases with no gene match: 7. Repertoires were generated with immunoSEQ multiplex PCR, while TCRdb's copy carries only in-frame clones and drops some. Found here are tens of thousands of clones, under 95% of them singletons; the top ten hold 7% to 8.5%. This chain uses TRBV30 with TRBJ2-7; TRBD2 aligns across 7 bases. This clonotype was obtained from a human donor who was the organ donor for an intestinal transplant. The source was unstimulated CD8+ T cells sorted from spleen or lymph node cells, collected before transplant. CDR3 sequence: CAWSLTSTPYEQYF. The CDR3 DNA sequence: TGTGCCTGGAGCCTGACTAGCACCCCCTACGAGCAGTACTTC.